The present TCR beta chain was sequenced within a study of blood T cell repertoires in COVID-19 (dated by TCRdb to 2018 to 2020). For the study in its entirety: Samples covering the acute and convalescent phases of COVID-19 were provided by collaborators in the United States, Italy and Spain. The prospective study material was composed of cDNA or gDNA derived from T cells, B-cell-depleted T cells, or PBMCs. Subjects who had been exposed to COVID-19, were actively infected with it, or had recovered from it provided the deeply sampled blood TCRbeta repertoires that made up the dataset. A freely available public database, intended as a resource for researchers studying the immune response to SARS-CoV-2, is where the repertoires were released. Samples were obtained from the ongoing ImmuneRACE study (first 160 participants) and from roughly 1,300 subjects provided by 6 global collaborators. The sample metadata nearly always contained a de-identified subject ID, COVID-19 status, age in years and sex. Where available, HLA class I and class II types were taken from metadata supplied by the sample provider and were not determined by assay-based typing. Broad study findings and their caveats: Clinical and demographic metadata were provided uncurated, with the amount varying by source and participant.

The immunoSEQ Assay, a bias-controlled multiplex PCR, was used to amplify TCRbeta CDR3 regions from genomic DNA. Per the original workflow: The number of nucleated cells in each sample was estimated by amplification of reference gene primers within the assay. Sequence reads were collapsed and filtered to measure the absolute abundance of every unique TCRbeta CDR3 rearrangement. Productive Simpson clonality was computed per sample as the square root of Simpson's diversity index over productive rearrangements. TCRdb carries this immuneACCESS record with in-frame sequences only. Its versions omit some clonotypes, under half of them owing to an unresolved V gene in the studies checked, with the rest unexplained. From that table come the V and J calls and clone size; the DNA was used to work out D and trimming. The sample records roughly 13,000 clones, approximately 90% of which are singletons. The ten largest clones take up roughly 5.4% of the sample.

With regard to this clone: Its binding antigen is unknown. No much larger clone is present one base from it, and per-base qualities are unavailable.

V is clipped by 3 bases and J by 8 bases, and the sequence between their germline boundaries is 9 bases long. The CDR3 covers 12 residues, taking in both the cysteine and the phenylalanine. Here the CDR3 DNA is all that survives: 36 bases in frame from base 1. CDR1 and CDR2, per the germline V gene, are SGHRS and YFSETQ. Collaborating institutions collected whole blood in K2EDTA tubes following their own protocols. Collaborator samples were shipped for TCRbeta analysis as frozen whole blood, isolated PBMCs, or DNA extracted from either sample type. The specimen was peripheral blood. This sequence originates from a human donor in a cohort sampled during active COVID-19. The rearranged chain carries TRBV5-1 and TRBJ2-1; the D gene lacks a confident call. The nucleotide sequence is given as TGCGCCAGCAGCTCCCCCAGGTATGAGCAGTTCTTC. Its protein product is CASSSPRYEQFF.